This TCR beta chain was captured by sequencing in a study of T cell responses to AZD1222 COVID-19 vaccine (dated by TCRdb to about 2021). Background on the whole study: AZD1222 recipients with second doses at about 4 weeks or about 12 weeks were pooled, because spike-specific TCR depth and breadth did not differ between schedules. A total of approximately 240 trial participants underwent TCR sequencing, of whom 207 received two doses of AZD1222 and 26 received two doses of the MenACWY control vaccine. Trial participants were enrolled by age into 18-55, 56-69 and 70-plus year subgroups, with roughly 150, 30 and 60 TCR-sequenced participants respectively. Study-wide findings and limitations: A significant rise in spike-specific TCR breadth and depth was observed after two AZD1222 doses relative to day 0 and relative to MenACWY recipients. Reportedly, almost half of the unique spike-specific TCRs recognized epitopes lying outside the regions that are mutated in the B.1.351 and B.1.1.7 variants. Because no samples from the day 14 peak response were available, repertoires could be characterized only after the peak T cell response. Participants were mostly white British and included more females than males, and it was suggested by the authors that clonal diversity may have been underestimated. In the small 56-69-year group, the increase in depth fell short of significance, most likely because of low power. The whole spike protein was spanned by vaccine-associated CD4 TCRs, and dominant responses were seen in regions 160-218 and 743-854. Conclusions about previously exposed vaccinees are limited, since just five to seven AZD1222 recipients were seropositive for SARS-CoV-2 at baseline.

Per the publication, the time point label means: baseline before first vaccination. Samples from vaccinated people were obtained from the UK trials COV001 and COV002, which included a single-blind randomized controlled phase 2/3 trial of AZD1222 (ChAdOx1 nCoV-19) in healthy adults. Trial participant PBMC samples were collected at day 0 and day 28 after the second dose for TCRbeta chain sequencing. In regard to this clone: Its cognate antigen has yet to be identified. Per-base qualities were not stored, and no clone one base away is much larger.

The CDR3 regions of human TCRbeta chains were subjected to immunosequencing. The paper's processing steps were these. TCRs in the repertoires were matched against a reference library of SARS-CoV-2-specific TCRs that had been generated with the MIRA antigen-specificity platform. Breadth was defined as the fraction of unique TCRs that were SARS-CoV-2-associated. Depth was defined as the fraction of total T cells that were SARS-CoV-2-associated. Each spike-specific TCR was assigned to its reactive spike region and to a CD4 or CD8 class using the MIRA data. Log10-transformed breadth and depth values were compared by one-way ANOVA with Sidak's multiple comparisons tests. Sourced from immuneACCESS, this table was stored by TCRdb with only in-frame sequences that have V and J called. A share of the clones is absent; for the studies checked, an unresolved V gene accounts for under half, and the remainder has no known explanation. V, J and clone size were drawn from that table, and D and trimming were deduced from the DNA. The sample records 100,000 to 150,000 clones, approximately 92% of which are singletons. Together, the top ten hold about 1.1% of the sample.

The sequences come from peripheral blood, collected on day 0 of AZD1222 vaccination. The TCR sequence derives from an adult in good health.

The DNA reads TGTGCTAGCGGAAACGGACTAGCGCTCTACGAGCAGTACTTC. Translated, it reads CASGNGLALYEQYF. Recombination joined TRBV12-5 with TRBJ2-7, with 9 bases matching TRBD2. The CDR3 covers 14 residues, taking in both the cysteine and the phenylalanine. The read is trimmed to its CDR3 DNA, 42 bases read in frame from base 1. After removal of 9 bases from V and 3 bases from J, the junction retains 9 bases not matched to a gene. CDR1 and CDR2, per the germline V gene, are LGHNT and FRNRAP.